The 17 T cell receptor beta chains reported below all come from one sample, sequenced in a study of blood T cell repertoires in COVID-19. TCRdb keeps only in-frame clones here, not all; method: immunoSEQ multiplex PCR. This sample has over 150,000 clones, with about four fifths found just once. The sample taken for sequencing was peripheral blood. The receptor set was obtained from a human donor in a cohort sampled during active COVID-19.

The chain has TRBV7-8 and TRBJ2-5; the match to TRBD2 covers 13 bases. The CDR3 extends over 18 amino acids. Per germline, CDR1 SGHVS and CDR2 FQNEAQ. The trim removed 5 bases at V and 2 bases at J, leaving 11 bases unmatched. CDR3 loop: CASSPRVRTSGGQETQYF. The CDR3 nucleotides are TGTGCCAGCAGCCCAAGGGTGAGGACTAGCGGGGGACAAGAGACCCAGTACTTC.

The V and J genes are TRBV5-1 and TRBJ1-1; 7 positions agree with TRBD1. Germline values: CDR1 SGHRS, CDR2 YFSETQ. V lost 4 bases to trimming and J lost 10 bases; unmatched junction nucleotides: 10. The CDR3 extends over 13 amino acids. The CDR3 DNA follows: TGCGCCAGCAGCCCCCCGACAGGGCGAGGAGCTTTCTTT. Its translation is CASSPPTGRGAFF.

The V gene is TRBV5-5, the J gene TRBJ2-5; the D gene is possibly TRBD1 (5 bases). Trimming took 3 bases from V and 5 from J, leaving 20 bases between them. The CDR3 has 16 residues. Germline V gene lookup returns CDR1 SGHKS and CDR2 YYEKEE (reference sequence). CDR3 nucleotides: TGTGCCAGCAGCTCCTCACCCCTAACAGGCGGCGAGACCCAGTACTTC. Its protein product is CASSSSPLTGGETQYF.

The rearrangement uses TRBV7-9 and TRBJ2-7, with 7 bases matching TRBD1. V lost 5 bases and J lost 3; bases outside the gene matches: 7. Germline CDR1 and CDR2: SEHNR and FQNEAQ (reference sequence). This CDR3 has 14 amino acids. The CDR3 bases are TGTGCCAGCAGCCCCCCCGGGACAGTCTACGAGCAGTACTTC. It is translated as CASSPPGTVYEQYF.

This rearrangement joins TRBV6-5 to TRBJ2-7; D possibly corresponds to TRBD1 (6 bases). The V and J ends lost 7 bases and 3 bases respectively, with 13 bases between them. The CDR3 totals 13 residues. Germline V gene lookup returns CDR1 MNHEY and CDR2 SVGAGI. CDR3 coding DNA: TGTGCCAGCATCGGTTACAGGGTCTACGAGCAGTACTTC. This sequence encodes CASIGYRVYEQYF.

The rearrangement joins TRBV5-4 to TRBJ2-5; D uncertain. The ends were cut back, 2 bases at V and 0 bases at J, with 11 bases in the middle. There are 15 residues in the CDR3. Germline values: CDR1 SGHNT, CDR2 YYREEE (reference sequence). The CDR3 spells CASSLQQANQETQYF. CDR3 in DNA: TGTGCCAGCAGCTTACAGCAGGCCAACCAAGAGACCCAGTACTTC.

The rearrangement links TRBV25-1 to TRBJ2-5; the match to TRBD2 covers 7 bases. Trimming took 2 bases from V and 9 from J; bases not matched to a gene: 12. This CDR3 comprises 15 residues. CDR1 is MGHDK, CDR2 SYGVNS, per germline. CDR3 DNA: TGTGCCAGCAGTGAAACGGGACCCAGCGGGGAGGCCCAGTACTTC. It codes for CASSETGPSGEAQYF.

The chain couples TRBV4-1 to TRBJ1-5; 7 bases align to TRBD1. J was trimmed by 4 bases and V by 4 bases; bases with no gene match: 7. The CDR3 is made up of 15 amino acids. From germline, CDR1 is MGHRA and CDR2 YSYEKL. DNA of the CDR3: TGCGCCAGCAGCCGCTTAGCCAGGGGGAATCAGCCCCAGCATTTT. Amino acids: CASSRLARGNQPQHF.

V gene TRBV15 combines with J gene TRBJ2-1; possible D gene TRBD2, 7 bases. Germline loops: CDR1 LNHNV, CDR2 YYDKDF (reference sequence). The CDR3 extends over 16 amino acids. Trimming removed 0 bases from V and 4 bases from J, with 13 bases in between. The CDR3 loop is CATSRDRGGQYNEQFF. In DNA, the CDR3 is TGTGCCACCAGCAGAGATAGGGGGGGTCAGTACAATGAGCAGTTCTTC.

This clone was seen more than once but under ten times. The chain carries TRBV3-1 (or the pseudogene TRBV3-2) and TRBJ2-1, with 15 positions matching TRBD2. The CDR3 is 14 amino acids. Germline lookup yields CDR1 LGHDT and CDR2 YNNKEL (reference sequence). The V segment lost 7 bases and the J segment 7 bases; nucleotides outside the gene matches: 2. CDR3 amino acids: CASTGTSGGNEQFF. The CDR3 DNA is TGTGCCAGCACCGGGACTAGCGGGGGGAATGAGCAGTTCTTC.

The genes are TRBV19 and TRBJ1-4; TRBD1 matches at 7 bases. The V and J ends lost 5 bases and 8 bases, in that order; junction bases with no gene match: 11. This CDR3 has 15 amino acids. The germline CDR1 and CDR2 sequences are LNHDA and SQIVND (reference sequence). Here the CDR3 reads CASSETGRIREKLFF. The CDR3 coding sequence is TGTGCCAGTAGTGAGACAGGGCGGATACGAGAAAAACTGTTTTTT.

The chain employs TRBV5-6 and TRBJ1-2; D not resolved. The V end lost 3 bases, the J end lost 6 bases, and 18 bases lay between the germline ends. This CDR3 spans 15 amino acids. The germline CDR1 and CDR2 sequences are SGHDT and YYEEEE. DNA of the CDR3: TGTGCCAGCAGCTGGGTGGACCCCCGGGAGGATGGCTACACCTTC. Amino acid sequence: CASSWVDPREDGYTF.

The chain links TRBV5-5 to TRBJ2-1; D possibly corresponds to TRBD1 (6 bases). Germline CDR1 and CDR2: SGHKS and YYEKEE (reference sequence). V lost 4 bases and J 6 bases, leaving 20 bases between the germline ends. The CDR3 runs to 16 residues. CDR3 amino acids: CASSAGTSLGGNEQFF. CDR3 in DNA: TGTGCCAGCAGCGCCGGGACATCCCTTGGTGGCAATGAGCAGTTCTTC.

The chain has TRBV2 and TRBJ1-3; D is unresolved. The V gene lost 6 bases and the J gene lost 4 bases, with 10 bases spanning the gap. CDR1 is SNHLY and CDR2 is FYNNEI in the germline V gene. The CDR3 sequence is 13 residues long. CDR3 in DNA: TGTGCCAGCAGAACCTTAGCAGGAAACACCATATATTTT. Its protein is CASRTLAGNTIYF.

This sequence joins TRBV5-5 and TRBJ1-2; D remains unclear. V was cut by 0 bases and J by 4 bases, with 4 bases left in between. The CDR3 is made up of 12 amino acids. Germline CDR1 and CDR2: SGHKS and YYEKEE (reference sequence). Here the CDR3 reads CASSLDIYGYTF. CDR3 nucleotide sequence: TGTGCCAGCAGCTTGGACATCTATGGCTACACCTTC. The complete variable domain, with remaining parts taken from reference TRBV5-5 and TRBJ1-2, reads DAGVTQSPTHLIKTRGQQVTLRCSPISGHKSVSWYQQVLGQGPQFIFQYYEKEERGRGNFPDRFSARQFPNYSSELNVNALLLGDSALYLCASSLDIYGYTFGSGTRLTVV.

The CDR3 nucleotides are TGTGCCAGCAGCCAAGAGGGTCGGGGGGCCGAGAATGAGCAGTTCTTC. Protein sequence: CASSQEGRGAENEQFF. The rearrangement uses TRBV3-1 (or the pseudogene TRBV3-2) and TRBJ2-1, with D tentatively TRBD2 (7 bases). Germline assignment: CDR1 LGHDT and CDR2 YNNKEL (reference sequence). The CDR3 extends over 16 amino acids. Trimming pared 0 bases from V and 7 bases from J, leaving 16 bases between.

This chain links TRBV3-1 (or the pseudogene TRBV3-2) with TRBJ1-1; 11 bases fit TRBD1. This CDR3 has 14 amino acids. V lost 4 bases, J lost 4 bases, and 2 bases stayed unmatched. The germline gives CDR1 LGHDT, CDR2 YNNKEL (reference sequence). The CDR3 DNA sequence: TGTGCCAGCAGCCCTGGACAGGGGGCCACTGAAGCTTTCTTT. Amino acid sequence: CASSPGQGATEAFF.